Following are 7 T cell receptor beta chains from one sample sequenced in a study of T cell changes during pregnancy in multiple sclerosis. Profiling relied on immunoSEQ multiplex PCR, and the TCRdb table lists in-frame clones only, not all of them. The sample holds about 50,000 clones, around 92% seen once. The specimen comprised CD4+ T cells from peripheral blood mononuclear cells, sampled in the third trimester of pregnancy. The source is a female donor with multiple sclerosis, enrolled in a pregnancy study.

The chain uses TRBV6-1 and TRBJ2-1, with 8 bases fitting TRBD1. V lost 4 bases and J lost 8; bases outside the gene matches: 4. Germline CDR1 MNHNS, CDR2 SASEGT. There are 13 residues in the CDR3. The CDR3 spells CASSADRGDEQFF. CDR3 nucleotides: TGTGCCAGCAGTGCCGACAGGGGCGATGAGCAGTTCTTC.

The J gene is TRBJ1-3, the V gene TRBV18; 8 positions match TRBD1. The ends lost 3 bases at V and 1 base at J; junction bases unmatched: 5. Germline CDR1 reads KGHSH; CDR2 reads LQKENI. This CDR3 is 16 amino acids long. The CDR3 here is CASSPSDRGSGNTIYF. The CDR3, as DNA: TGTGCCAGCTCACCGTCCGACAGGGGATCTGGAAACACCATATATTTT.

The chain has TRBV10-3 and TRBJ2-3; tentative D call: TRBD2 (5 bases). V was clipped by 6 bases and J by 2 bases, with 9 bases between them. Germline values: CDR1 ENHRY, CDR2 SYGVKD. The CDR3 is 13 residues long. CDR3 amino acids: CAIRDFITDTQYF. The CDR3 DNA follows: TGTGCCATCAGGGACTTCATCACAGATACGCAGTATTTT.

This clone was observed once. The chain carries TRBV7-2 and TRBJ2-6, with 9 bases lining up with TRBD1. Germline CDR1 and CDR2: SGHTA and FQGNSA. This CDR3 comprises 16 residues. V dropped 5 bases and J dropped 2; count of bases not matched to a gene: 4. The CDR3 loop is CASSARTGAGANVLTF. CDR3 in DNA: TGTGCCAGCAGCGCCCGGACAGGGGCTGGGGCCAACGTCCTGACTTTC.

The J gene is TRBJ2-7, the V gene TRBV7-6; TRBD2 is a possible D gene (6 bases). Germline CDR1 SGHVS, CDR2 FNYEAQ. The length of the CDR3 is 12 residues. V lost 3 bases and J lost 6, with 9 bases in between. In DNA, the CDR3 is TGTGCCAGCAGCTTGTGGGGGGTCGAGCAGTACTTC. Protein: CASSLWGVEQYF.

The rearrangement links TRBV7-2 to TRBJ2-3; no definite D call. Germline V gives CDR1 SGHTA, CDR2 FQGNSA. V lost 5 bases to trimming and J lost 4 bases, with 10 bases between them. CDR3 size: 13 residues. CDR3 sequence reads: CASSLERADTQYF. In nucleotides, the CDR3 is TGTGCCAGCAGCCTTGAACGAGCAGATACGCAGTATTTT.

This clone was detected only once. The chain has TRBV7-3 and TRBJ2-2, with D possibly matching TRBD2 (5 bases). CDR3 length equals 15 residues. V was pared by 1 base and J by 2 bases, with 8 bases between. Germline CDR1 is SGHTA and CDR2 is FQGTGA. The CDR3 region is CASSLKRGNTGELFF. The CDR3 DNA sequence: TGTGCCAGCAGCTTAAAACGGGGAAACACCGGGGAGCTGTTTTTT.